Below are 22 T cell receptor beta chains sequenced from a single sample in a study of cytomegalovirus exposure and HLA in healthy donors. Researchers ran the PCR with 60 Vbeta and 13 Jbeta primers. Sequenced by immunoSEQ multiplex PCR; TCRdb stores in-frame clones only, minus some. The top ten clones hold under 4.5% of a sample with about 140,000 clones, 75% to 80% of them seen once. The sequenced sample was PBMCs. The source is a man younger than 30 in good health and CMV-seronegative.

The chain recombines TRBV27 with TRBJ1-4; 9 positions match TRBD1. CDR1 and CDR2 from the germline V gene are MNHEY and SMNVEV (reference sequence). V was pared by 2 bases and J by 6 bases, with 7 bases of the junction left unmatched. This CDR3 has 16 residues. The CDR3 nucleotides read TGTGCCAGCAGTTTAGCCGGGACAGGGCCCCATGAAAAACTGTTTTTT. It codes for CASSLAGTGPHEKLFF. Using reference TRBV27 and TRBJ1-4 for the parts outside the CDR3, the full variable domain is EAQVTQNPRYLITVTGKKLTVTCSQNMNHEYMSWYRQDPGLGLRQIYYSMNVEVTDKGDVPEGYKVSRKEKRNFPLILESPSPNQTSLYFCASSLAGTGPHEKLFFGSGTQLSVL.

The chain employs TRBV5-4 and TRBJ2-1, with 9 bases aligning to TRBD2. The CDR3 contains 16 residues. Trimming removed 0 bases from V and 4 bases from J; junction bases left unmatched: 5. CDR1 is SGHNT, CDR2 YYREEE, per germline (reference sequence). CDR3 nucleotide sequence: TGTGCCAGCAGCTTGGAAATAGCGGGAGTGTACAATGAGCAGTTCTTC. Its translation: CASSLEIAGVYNEQFF.

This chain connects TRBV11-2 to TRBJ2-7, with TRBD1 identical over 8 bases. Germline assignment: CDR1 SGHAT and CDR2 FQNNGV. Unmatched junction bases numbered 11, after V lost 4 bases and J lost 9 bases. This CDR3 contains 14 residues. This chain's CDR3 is CASSYPGQATVQYF. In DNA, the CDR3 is TGTGCCAGCAGCTACCCGGGACAGGCCACGGTGCAGTACTTC.

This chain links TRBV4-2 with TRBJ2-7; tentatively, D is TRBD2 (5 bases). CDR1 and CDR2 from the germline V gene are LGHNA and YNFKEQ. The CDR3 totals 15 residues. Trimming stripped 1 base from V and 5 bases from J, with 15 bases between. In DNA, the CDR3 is TGTGCCAGCAGCCAAGCAGACGACAACGGGGACGAGCAGTACTTC. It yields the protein CASSQADDNGDEQYF.

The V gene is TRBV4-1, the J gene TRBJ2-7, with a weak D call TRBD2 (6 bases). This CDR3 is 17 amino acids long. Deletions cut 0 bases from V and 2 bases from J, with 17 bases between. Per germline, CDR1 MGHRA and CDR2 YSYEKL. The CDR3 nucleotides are TGCGCCAGCAGCCAAGAAGGTCGGGGCGGGACCGCCTACGAGCAGTACTTC. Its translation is CASSQEGRGGTAYEQYF.

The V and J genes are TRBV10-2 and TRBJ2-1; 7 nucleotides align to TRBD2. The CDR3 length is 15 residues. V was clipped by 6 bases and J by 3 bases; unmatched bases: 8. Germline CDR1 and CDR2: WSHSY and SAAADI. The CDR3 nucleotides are TGCGCCAGCAGCCGGGACTCGGGGGGCTACAATGAGCAGTTCTTC. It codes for CASSRDSGGYNEQFF.

The DNA for the CDR3 is TGTGCCAGCAGCTCTCTAGCGGGAGCCTACGAGCAGTACTTC. Amino acid sequence: CASSSLAGAYEQYF. This chain connects TRBV7-9 to TRBJ2-7; TRBD2 agrees at 10 bases. The CDR3 runs to 14 residues. With 4 bases clipped from V and 2 bases from J, the junction kept 2 bases outside the gene matches. Germline CDR1 is SEHNR and CDR2 is FQNEAQ (reference sequence).

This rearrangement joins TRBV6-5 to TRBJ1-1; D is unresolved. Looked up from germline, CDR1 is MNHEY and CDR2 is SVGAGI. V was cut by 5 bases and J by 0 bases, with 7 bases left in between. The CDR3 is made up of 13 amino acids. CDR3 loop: CASSRWLNTEAFF. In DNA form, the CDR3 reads TGTGCCAGCAGTCGGTGGTTGAACACTGAAGCTTTCTTT.

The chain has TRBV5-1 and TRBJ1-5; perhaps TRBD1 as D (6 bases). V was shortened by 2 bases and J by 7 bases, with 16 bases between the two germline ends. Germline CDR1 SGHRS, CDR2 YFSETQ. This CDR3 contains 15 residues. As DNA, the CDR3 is TGCGCCAGCAGCTTACAGGGTTTGGAAGGGCAGCCCCAGCATTTT. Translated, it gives CASSLQGLEGQPQHF.

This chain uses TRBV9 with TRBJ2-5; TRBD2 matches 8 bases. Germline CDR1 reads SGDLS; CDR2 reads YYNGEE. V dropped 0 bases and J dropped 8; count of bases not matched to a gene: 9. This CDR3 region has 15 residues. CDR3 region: CASSVGPSGSRTQYF. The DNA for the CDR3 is TGTGCCAGCAGCGTAGGACCTAGCGGGTCGCGTACCCAGTACTTC.

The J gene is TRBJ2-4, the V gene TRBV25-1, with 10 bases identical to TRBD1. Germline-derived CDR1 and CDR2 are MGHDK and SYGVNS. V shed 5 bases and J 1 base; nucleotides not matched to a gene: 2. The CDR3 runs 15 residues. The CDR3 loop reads CASSRQGAAKNIQYF. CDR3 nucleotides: TGTGCCAGCAGTAGACAGGGGGCCGCCAAAAACATTCAGTACTTC.

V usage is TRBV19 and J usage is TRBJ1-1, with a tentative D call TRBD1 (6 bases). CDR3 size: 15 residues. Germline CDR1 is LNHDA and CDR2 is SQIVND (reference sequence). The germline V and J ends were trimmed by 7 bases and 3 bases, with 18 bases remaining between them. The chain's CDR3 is CASTVFGEGDTEAFF. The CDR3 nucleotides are TGTGCCAGTACTGTATTCGGTGAGGGGGACACTGAAGCTTTCTTT.

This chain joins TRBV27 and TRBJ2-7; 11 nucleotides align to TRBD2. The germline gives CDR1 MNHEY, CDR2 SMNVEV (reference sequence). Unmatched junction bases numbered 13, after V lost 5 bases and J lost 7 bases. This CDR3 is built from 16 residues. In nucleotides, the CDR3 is TGTGCCAGCAGTGGGTTATTAGCGGGGGGGCCGGGAGAGCAGTACTTC. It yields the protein CASSGLLAGGPGEQYF.

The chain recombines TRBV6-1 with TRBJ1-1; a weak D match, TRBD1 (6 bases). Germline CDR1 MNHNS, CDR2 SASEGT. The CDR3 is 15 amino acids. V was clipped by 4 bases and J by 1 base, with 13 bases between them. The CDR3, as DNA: TGTGCCAGCAGTGCACAGGGTGGGGGGAACACTGAAGCTTTCTTT. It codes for CASSAQGGGNTEAFF.

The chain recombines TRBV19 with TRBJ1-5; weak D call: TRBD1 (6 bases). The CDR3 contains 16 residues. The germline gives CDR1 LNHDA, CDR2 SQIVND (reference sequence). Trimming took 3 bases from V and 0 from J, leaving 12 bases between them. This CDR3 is CASSIDPGDSNQPQHF. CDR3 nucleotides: TGTGCCAGTAGTATTGATCCAGGGGATAGCAATCAGCCCCAGCATTTT.

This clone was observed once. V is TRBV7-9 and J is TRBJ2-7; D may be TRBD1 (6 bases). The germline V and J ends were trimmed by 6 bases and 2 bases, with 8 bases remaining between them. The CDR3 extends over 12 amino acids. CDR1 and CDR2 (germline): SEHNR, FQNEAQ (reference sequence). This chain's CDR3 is CASRDRAYEQYF. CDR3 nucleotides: TGTGCCAGCAGGGACAGAGCCTACGAGCAGTACTTC.

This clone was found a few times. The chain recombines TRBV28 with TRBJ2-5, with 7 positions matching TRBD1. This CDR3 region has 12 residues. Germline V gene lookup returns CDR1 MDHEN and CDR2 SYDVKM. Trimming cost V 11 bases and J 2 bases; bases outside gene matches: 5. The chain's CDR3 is CAPGTDQETQYF. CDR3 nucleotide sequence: TGTGCCCCCGGGACAGATCAAGAGACCCAGTACTTC.

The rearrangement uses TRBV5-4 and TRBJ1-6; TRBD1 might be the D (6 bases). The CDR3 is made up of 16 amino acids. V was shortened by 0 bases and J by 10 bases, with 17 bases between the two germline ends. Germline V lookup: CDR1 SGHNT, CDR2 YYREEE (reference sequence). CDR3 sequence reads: CASSLDGPRGSSPLHF. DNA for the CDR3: TGTGCCAGCAGCTTGGATGGTCCCAGGGGCAGCTCACCCCTCCACTTT.

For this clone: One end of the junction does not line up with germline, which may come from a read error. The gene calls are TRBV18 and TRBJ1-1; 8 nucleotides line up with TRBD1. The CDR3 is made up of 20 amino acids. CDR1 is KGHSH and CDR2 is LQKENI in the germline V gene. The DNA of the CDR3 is TGTGCCAGCTCTCCACGGGACAGGAGCGGGGCCTCCGGGCCGACCACTGAAGCTTTCTTT. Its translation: CASSPRDRSGASGPTTEAFF.

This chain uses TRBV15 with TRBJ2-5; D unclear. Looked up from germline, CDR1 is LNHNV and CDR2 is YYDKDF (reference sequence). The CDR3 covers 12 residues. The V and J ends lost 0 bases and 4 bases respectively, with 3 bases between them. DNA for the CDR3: TGTGCCACCAGCAGAGATCGAGAGACCCAGTACTTC. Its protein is CATSRDRETQYF. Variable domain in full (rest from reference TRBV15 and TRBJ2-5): DAMVIQNPRYQVTQFGKPVTLSCSQTLNHNVMYWYQQKSSQAPKLLFHYYDKDFNNEADTPDNFQSRRPNTSFCFLDIRSPGLGDTAMYLCATSRDRETQYFGPGTRLLVL.

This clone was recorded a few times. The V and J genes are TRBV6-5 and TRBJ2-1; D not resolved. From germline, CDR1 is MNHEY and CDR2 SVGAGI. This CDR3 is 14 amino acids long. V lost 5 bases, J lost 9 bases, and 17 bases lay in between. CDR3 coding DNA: TGTGCCAGCAGTGTCAGTTTCGGGTCTAGTGAGCAGTTCTTC. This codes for CASSVSFGSSEQFF.

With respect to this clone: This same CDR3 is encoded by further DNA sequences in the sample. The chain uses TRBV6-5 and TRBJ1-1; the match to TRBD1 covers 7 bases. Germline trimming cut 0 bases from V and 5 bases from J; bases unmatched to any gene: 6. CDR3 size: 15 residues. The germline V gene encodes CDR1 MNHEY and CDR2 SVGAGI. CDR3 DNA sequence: TGTGCCAGCAGTTACTCTGACAGGGTCGGAACTGAAGCTTTCTTT. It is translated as CASSYSDRVGTEAFF.